This T cell receptor (beta chain) was sequenced for a study of response to subunit inactivated influenza vaccine. The table lists this clonotype with a few counts. The antigen remains undetermined. Study results and caveats: That few new T cells are recruited by each seasonal influenza vaccination was the authors' suggestion.

TCRdb independently ran MiXCR on the RT-PCR reads; one entry per CDR3 protein. This repertoire shows around 570,000 distinct CDR3 sequences, less than 10% found once; its top ten account for 10% to 15%. This CDR3 has 16 residues. Germline CDR1 SGDLS, CDR2 YYNGEE. V lost 1 base and J lost 0, with 12 bases in between. The sequencing here drew on PBMCs from blood, taken less than 30 months after vaccination. V gene TRBV9 combines with J gene TRBJ2-3, with D perhaps matching TRBD1 (5 bases). The receptor was isolated from a man aged 50 to 69 who received an inactivated influenza vaccine. CDR3 protein: CASSVTVHRSTDTQYF. The CDR3 DNA follows: TGTGCCAGCAGCGTAACGGTGCACAGGAGCACAGATACGCAGTATTTT.